The clone carrying this TCR beta chain has a handful of counts. Antigen unknown. The CDR3 has 11 residues. Per the germline V gene, CDR1 is MNHEY and CDR2 is SVGAGI. V was cut by 10 bases and J by 6 bases, with 12 bases left in between. This sample is drawn from a study of T cells after yellow fever vaccination. Points from the study as a whole: Highly abundant clonotypes carried over from the bulk population could end up in FACS-sorted repertoires as contaminants.

The TCR cDNA carried a universal primer site and UMIs from 5'RACE template switching. TCRdb re-called the 5' RACE reads through MiXCR, storing one row per CDR3 protein. Counted here are 200,000 to 300,000 distinct CDR3 sequences, approximately 12% occurring once; the ten biggest clones make up around 0.55%. The source of this sequence is a man aged 25 to 40 who received the YFV17D yellow fever vaccine. The chain joins TRBV6-5 to TRBJ1-2; D is unresolved. The sequences come from CD4+ T cells sorted from PBMCs, collected 45 days after the yellow fever booster vaccination. CDR3 amino acids: CATRDGDGYTF. DNA for the CDR3: TGTGCCACCCGTGACGGGGATGGCTACACCTTC.